This TCR beta chain was captured by sequencing in a study of shared clonotypes between healthy human individuals. Notes on the study in general: Only blood underwent sampling, and tissue repertoires likely differ.

As for this clone: Its antigen is undetermined.

Deep was the level used in running the assay. Using immunoSEQ multiplex PCR, the repertoire was profiled, and TCRdb retains in-frame clones only, with some absent. This table holds some 95,000 clones, almost 70% found once. There are 15 residues in the CDR3. CDR1 and CDR2 from the germline V gene are SGHVS and FQNEAQ. Trimming shortened V by 2 bases and J by 8 bases, and 18 bases separated the two germline ends. The study enrolled healthy HIV-negative adults without recent acute infections or vaccinations as donors. Combination of CD45RO+ cells with CCR7-negative CD45RA+ TemRA cells was used for CD8 memory.

The material sequenced was memory CD8+ T cells sorted from blood. The sample's subset: CD45RO+ cells pooled with CCR7-negative TemRA cells. The TCR originated in a young man in good health. The V and J genes are TRBV7-8 and TRBJ1-2; D perhaps matches TRBD1 (5 bases). The CDR3 sequence: CASSLSPSSGGGYTF. The CDR3 DNA reads TGTGCCAGCAGCTTATCACCTAGTTCTGGGGGGGGCTACACCTTC.